Listed below are T cell receptor beta chains from one sample, sequenced in a study of identical twins. One entry per CDR3 protein results from TCRdb running MiXCR on the 5' RACE reads. The table lists approximately 1.8 million distinct CDR3 sequences, less than 40% of them singletons, with about 0.25% in the top ten. The sample consisted of cord blood. The receptors here all came from a newborn girl in good health. Each CDR3 is given with its conserved first and last residue. D genes are given only for firm matches. A row's size may be missing; if present it is once, few, many or a size class.

NA	NA	TRBV3-1	15	TRBJ2-3	CASSQGGAFRDTQYF	TGTGCCAGCAGCCAAGGGGGGGCTTTTAGGGATACGCAGTATTTT
TRBD1	few	TRBV28	14	TRBJ2-2	CASSWTGLTGELFF	TGTGCCAGCAGCTGGACAGGGCTCACCGGGGAGCTGTTTTTT
NA	few	TRBV4-1	15	TRBJ2-7	CASSQVGGGDYEQYF	TGCGCCAGCAGCCAAGTTGGCGGGGGCGATTACGAGCAGTACTTC
TRBD1	NA	TRBV28	16	TRBJ2-2	CASSDPGTGNTGELFF	TGTGCCAGCAGTGATCCCGGGACAGGGAACACCGGGGAGCTGTTTTTT
TRBD2	many	TRBV29-1	13	TRBJ2-3	CSERGVITDTQYF	TGCAGCGAGCGGGGGGTTATTACAGATACGCAGTATTTT
TRBD1	few	TRBV9	14	TRBJ2-5	CASSKRTGEETQYF	TGTGCCAGCAGCAAGAGGACAGGGGAAGAGACCCAGTACTTC
TRBD2	few	TRBV2	15	TRBJ2-3	CASRLTSAYTDTQYF	TGTGCCAGCAGGCTGACTAGCGCCTACACAGATACGCAGTATTTT
TRBD2	few	TRBV28	14	TRBJ2-7	CANYPLGLSYEQYF	TGTGCCAACTATCCCCTGGGACTATCCTACGAGCAGTACTTC
NA	NA	TRBV3-1	13	TRBJ2-5	CASSQEGRQTQYF	TGTGCCAGCAGCCAAGAGGGAAGACAGACCCAGTACTTC
TRBD2	NA	TRBV3-1	17	TRBJ2-1	CASSVGLAGERYNEQFF	TGTGCCAGCAGCGTAGGACTAGCGGGAGAGAGATACAATGAGCAGTTCTTC
NA	NA	TRBV5-1	16	TRBJ1-4	CASSFRAFGISEKLFF	TGCGCCAGCAGCTTTCGGGCCTTTGGCATCAGTGAAAAACTGTTTTTT
NA	few	TRBV10-3	13	TRBJ1-5	CAISEGRKQPQHF	TGTGCCATCAGTGAAGGCAGGAAACAGCCCCAGCATTTT
NA	NA	TRBV14	18	TRBJ2-5	CASSQVIEFGRFQETQYF	TGTGCCAGCAGCCAAGTCATAGAGTTCGGGAGATTCCAAGAGACCCAGTACTTC
NA	few	TRBV6-1	14	TRBJ1-1	CASSEAGQGYEAFF	TGTGCCAGCAGTGAAGCCGGGCAGGGATATGAAGCTTTCTTT
NA	NA	TRBV14	17	TRBJ2-7	CASSQERGHLSYNEQYF	TGTGCCAGCAGCCAAGAGCGGGGCCATCTCTCCTACAATGAGCAGTACTTC
TRBD1	NA	TRBV5-6	16	TRBJ1-2	CASSFFGRQGDYGYTF	TGTGCCAGCAGCTTTTTCGGCCGACAGGGGGACTATGGCTACACCTTC
NA	NA	TRBV3-1	14	TRBJ1-2	CASSLWEGNYGYTF	TGTGCCAGCAGCCTATGGGAGGGAAACTATGGCTACACCTTC
TRBD1	NA	TRBV7-6	15	TRBJ1-1	CASTPRDRINTEAFF	TGTGCCAGCACCCCCCGGGACAGGATTAACACTGAAGCTTTCTTT
TRBD2	NA	TRBV28	16	TRBJ2-1	CASSLLADTSYNEQFF	TGTGCCAGCAGTTTACTAGCGGATACCTCCTACAATGAGCAGTTCTTC
NA	many	TRBV29-1	12	TRBJ2-1	CSGEGGYNEQFF	TGCAGCGGGGAAGGGGGCTACAATGAGCAGTTCTTC
TRBD2	NA	TRBV30	15	TRBJ2-3	CAWSVLAGGLNTQYF	TGTGCCTGGAGTGTACTAGCGGGGGGGCTGAATACGCAGTATTTT
NA	few	TRBV27	15	TRBJ2-1	CASSWAGGSHNEQFF	TGTGCCAGCAGTTGGGCTGGCGGGTCTCACAATGAGCAGTTCTTC
NA	few	TRBV12-3/TRBV12-4	13	TRBJ2-5	CASVDSHQETQYF	TGTGCCAGCGTCGACAGCCATCAAGAGACCCAGTACTTC